These 12 T cell receptor beta chains share one sample of origin, sequenced in a study of OX40 agonist ivuxolimab in advanced cancers. TCRdb's copy holds only in-frame clones and misses some; the assay was immunoSEQ multiplex PCR. The sample carries approximately 74,000 clones, about 88% recorded once. The specimen comprised CD4+ or CD8+ T cells sorted from blood, sampled in a trial of the OX40 agonist ivuxolimab. The receptor source for this set is an adult with an advanced solid tumor such as melanoma, head and neck, liver or kidney cancer.

The chain couples TRBV5-1 to TRBJ1-3; a weak D match, TRBD1 (6 bases). The CDR3 is 14 amino acids. Per the germline V gene, CDR1 is SGHRS and CDR2 is YFSETQ. Trimming pared 3 bases from V and 2 bases from J, leaving 9 bases between. The CDR3 coding sequence is TGCGCCAGCAGCTCCGAGGGGGCTGGAAACACCATATATTTT. Translated, it gives CASSSEGAGNTIYF.

The chain employs TRBV2 and TRBJ1-1, with 9 bases that match TRBD1. CDR1 SNHLY and CDR2 FYNNEI come from the germline V gene. The CDR3 covers 16 residues. Trimming took 6 bases from V and 1 from J; bases not matched to a gene: 9. The CDR3 here is CASSQGTGWENTEAFF. DNA for the CDR3: TGTGCCAGCAGCCAAGGGACAGGGTGGGAGAACACTGAAGCTTTCTTT.

This clone was observed once. The chain uses TRBV5-1 and TRBJ2-2; weak D call: TRBD2 (5 bases). The length of the CDR3 is 17 residues. Germline CDR1 and CDR2: SGHRS and YFSETQ. V lost 1 base and J lost 7, with 20 bases in between. As DNA, the CDR3 is TGCGCCAGCAGCTTGAGGTCGGGCGGGCCTGTTAGCGGGGAGCTGTTTTTT. Its translation: CASSLRSGGPVSGELFF.

The chain joins TRBV18 to TRBJ2-1; maybe TRBD2 (6 bases). V was cut by 3 bases and J by 0 bases, with 15 bases left in between. Germline lookup yields CDR1 KGHSH and CDR2 LQKENI. The CDR3 is made up of 17 amino acids. The CDR3 loop is CASSPPLALSSYNEQFF. The CDR3 DNA reads TGTGCCAGCTCACCCCCACTAGCCTTGAGCTCCTACAATGAGCAGTTCTTC.

The genes are TRBV4-2 and TRBJ2-5; no definite D call. Germline V gene sequence: CDR1 LGHNA, CDR2 YNFKEQ. Trimming took off 3 bases at V and 1 base at J, with 18 bases between the two ends. The CDR3 covers 17 residues. In nucleotides, the CDR3 is TGTGCCAGCAGCCAGCTCCAAAGCGTCAGCATCCAAGAGACCCAGTACTTC. It translates to CASSQLQSVSIQETQYF.

The chain carries TRBV6-5 and TRBJ2-3, with D unclear. Germline loops: CDR1 MNHEY, CDR2 SVGAGI. The CDR3 runs to 15 residues. Trimming left V 7 bases short and J 2 bases short, with 16 bases between. The CDR3, as DNA: TGTGCCAGCAATAAACTTGGGGTTACCACAGATACGCAGTATTTT. It encodes CASNKLGVTTDTQYF.

The rearrangement joins TRBV10-3 to TRBJ1-1; TRBD1 might be the D (5 bases). From germline, CDR1 is ENHRY and CDR2 SYGVKD. V dropped 10 bases and J dropped 1 base, with 16 bases sitting between them. This CDR3 is built from 14 residues. The chain's CDR3 is CATRYGAGNTEAFF. The DNA for the CDR3 is TGTGCCACCAGGTACGGGGCGGGGAACACTGAAGCTTTCTTT.

The chain links TRBV2 to TRBJ2-1; D possibly corresponds to TRBD2 (5 bases). Germline V gene lookup returns CDR1 SNHLY and CDR2 FYNNEI. The ends were cut back, 7 bases at V and 8 bases at J, with 15 bases in the middle. The CDR3 totals 13 residues. The CDR3 loop is CASTRLKWDEQFF. In nucleotides, the CDR3 is TGTGCCAGCACGCGACTAAAATGGGATGAGCAGTTCTTC.

The J gene is TRBJ2-3, the V gene TRBV6-1, with unresolved D. The germline V gene has CDR1 MNHNS and CDR2 SASEGT. V dropped 7 bases and J dropped 3 bases, with 5 bases sitting between them. CDR3 length: 11 residues. CDR3 bases: TGTGCCAGCACGCGTACAGATACGCAGTATTTT. Its protein product is CASTRTDTQYF.

The chain has TRBV6-4 and TRBJ2-3, with 14 bases fitting TRBD2. CDR1 MRHNA and CDR2 SNTAGT come from the germline V gene. The V segment lost 6 bases and the J segment 4 bases; nucleotides outside the gene matches: 9. The CDR3 has 17 residues. The CDR3 loop reads CASSPGTSGSGADTQYF. For the CDR3, the DNA is TGTGCCAGCAGCCCCGGGACTAGCGGGAGTGGGGCAGATACGCAGTATTTT.

This chain joins TRBV2 and TRBJ2-7; TRBD1 matches 9 bases. Looked up from germline, CDR1 is SNHLY and CDR2 is FYNNEI. This CDR3 region has 15 residues. Unmatched junction bases numbered 10, after V lost 10 bases and J lost 0 bases. The CDR3 DNA sequence: TGTGCCACTTTAACAGGGGGCCCGAACTCCTACGAGCAGTACTTC. It translates to CATLTGGPNSYEQYF.

This chain uses TRBV7-2 with TRBJ1-5; unclear D gene. Trimming left V 5 bases short and J 0 bases short, with 5 bases between. The CDR3 length is 13 residues. Germline values: CDR1 SGHTA, CDR2 FQGNSA. DNA for the CDR3: TGTGCCAGCAGCCTTAATAGCAATCAGCCCCAGCATTTT. This gives the protein CASSLNSNQPQHF.